These 14 T cell receptor beta chains share one sample of origin, sequenced in a study of Ad26.COV2.S vaccination and SARS-CoV-2 variants (dated by TCRdb to the early 2020s). Receptor amplification or capture employed the immunoSEQ multiplex PCR assay. TCRdb's version of the immuneACCESS table is confined to in-frame rearrangements and falls short of the full clone set. An unresolved V gene accounts for under half of the shortfall where checked; the remainder is of unknown origin. For this sample the table gives 350,000 to 500,000 clones, of which about nine tenths were detected only once. Under 4.5% of the sample is in the top ten clones. This sample's treatment or condition label indicates: over 15 received Ad26.COV2.S at low or high dose, single or two shots; roughly 5 received placebo; per-sample allocation not given. For vaccine and placebo recipients, repertoires were sequenced using samples collected on day 63 after the first injection.

Sequences were derived from peripheral blood, sampled in a trial of Ad26.COV2.S vaccine versus placebo. Every receptor here comes from a person between 18 and 59 years old who received the Ad26.COV2.S COVID-19 vaccine or a placebo.

J is TRBJ1-3 and V is TRBV7-9; no clear D. This CDR3 contains 13 residues. V lost 1 base to trimming and J lost 11 bases, with 12 bases between them. CDR1 is SEHNR and CDR2 is FQNEAQ in the germline V gene (reference sequence). CDR3 protein: CASSLVTDQAIYF. DNA for the CDR3: TGTGCCAGCAGCTTAGTGACCGACCAGGCCATATATTTT.

This chain links TRBV7-9 with TRBJ2-7, with D maybe TRBD2 (6 bases). V was trimmed by 5 bases and J by 0 bases, leaving 8 bases between them. This CDR3 contains 13 residues. Per the germline V gene, CDR1 is SEHNR and CDR2 is FQNEAQ (reference sequence). The CDR3 nucleotides are TGTGCCAGCAGCATGACTAGCTCCTACGAGCAGTACTTC. Its translation is CASSMTSSYEQYF. Supplemented by reference TRBV7-9 and TRBJ2-7, the full variable domain reads DTGVSQNPRHKITKRGQNVTFRCDPISEHNRLYWYRQTLGQGPEFLTYFQNEAQLEKSRLLSDRFSAERPKGSFSTLEIQRTEQGDSAMYLCASSMTSSYEQYFGPGTRLTVT.

The CDR3 region is CASSMTRNIQYF. CDR3 bases: TGTGCCAGTAGTATGACTAGGAACATTCAGTACTTC. The chain couples TRBV19 to TRBJ2-4, with a weak D call TRBD2 (6 bases). Germline CDR1 LNHDA, CDR2 SQIVND (reference sequence). V dropped 3 bases and J dropped 7 bases, with 7 bases sitting between them. This CDR3 has 12 amino acids.

The chain recombines TRBV19 with TRBJ2-6; D not resolved. Germline assignment: CDR1 LNHDA and CDR2 SQIVND (reference sequence). The CDR3 loop spans 14 amino acids. Trimming left V 6 bases short and J 2 bases short, with 8 bases between. The CDR3 DNA is TGTGCCAGTAGCCCGAGCGCTGGGGCCAACGTCCTGACTTTC. Its translation is CASSPSAGANVLTF.

The chain employs TRBV3-1 (or the pseudogene TRBV3-2) and TRBJ2-7; either TRBD1 or TRBD2 may fit D (5 bases each). Trimming left V 4 bases short and J 3 bases short, with 7 bases between. Germline lookup yields CDR1 LGHDT and CDR2 YNNKEL (reference sequence). The CDR3 spans 12 residues. The CDR3 sequence: CASSRGVYEQYF. The CDR3 nucleotides are TGTGCCAGCAGCCGAGGGGTCTACGAGCAGTACTTC.

The V call is TRBV27, the J call TRBJ2-3; D gene unclear. Trimming shortened V by 8 bases and J by 2 bases, and 14 bases separated the two germline ends. Germline-derived CDR1 and CDR2 are MNHEY and SMNVEV (reference sequence). The length of the CDR3 is 14 residues. The CDR3: CASGVTLITDTQYF. In DNA form, the CDR3 reads TGTGCCAGCGGGGTCACGCTGATCACAGATACGCAGTATTTT.

V gene TRBV4-1 combines with J gene TRBJ1-1, with a tentative D call TRBD1 (5 bases). V shed 3 bases and J shed 2 bases, with 10 bases lying between them. The germline CDR1 and CDR2 sequences are MGHRA and YSYEKL. The CDR3 spans 14 residues. In DNA form, the CDR3 reads TGCGCCAGCAGCCAGATGACAGCTAACACTGAAGCTTTCTTT. It encodes CASSQMTANTEAFF.

The rearrangement uses TRBV10-3 and TRBJ2-4; D perhaps matches TRBD2 (5 bases). The CDR3 spans 13 residues. Germline V gives CDR1 ENHRY, CDR2 SYGVKD. V gave up 6 bases and J gave up 3 bases, with 9 bases separating them. The CDR3 here is CAIRDGDKNIQYF. The CDR3 DNA reads TGTGCCATCAGGGACGGGGACAAAAACATTCAGTACTTC.

This chain connects TRBV27 to TRBJ2-1, with D possibly matching TRBD1 (5 bases). Per the germline V gene, CDR1 is MNHEY and CDR2 is SMNVEV (reference sequence). The CDR3 sequence is 12 residues long. V lost 6 bases and J lost 8, with 11 bases in between. The CDR3 sequence: CASRMTAHEQFF. DNA of the CDR3: TGTGCCAGCAGAATGACAGCTCATGAGCAGTTCTTC.

This clone was seen a single time. The J gene is TRBJ2-2, the V gene TRBV19; D uncertain. This CDR3 comprises 14 residues. CDR1 is LNHDA and CDR2 is SQIVND in the germline V gene (reference sequence). Between the trimmed V and J ends, which lost 2 bases and 5 bases, there was a span of 9 bases. The CDR3 sequence is CASSITQQTGELFF. The CDR3 bases are TGTGCCAGTAGTATAACCCAACAAACCGGGGAGCTGTTTTTT.

The V call is TRBV28, the J call TRBJ2-3; the D gene is possibly TRBD1 (5 bases). The CDR3 spans 14 residues. The V gene lost 1 base and the J gene lost 9 bases, with 14 bases spanning the gap. Germline CDR1 MDHEN, CDR2 SYDVKM. CDR3 amino acids: CASSLSFTGGTQYF. The CDR3 DNA is TGTGCCAGCAGTTTATCCTTTACAGGTGGAACGCAGTATTTT.

The chain has TRBV3-1 (or the pseudogene TRBV3-2) and TRBJ2-3; D unclear. V gave up 9 bases and J gave up 1 base, with 8 bases separating them. Germline V gene lookup returns CDR1 LGHDT and CDR2 YNNKEL (reference sequence). The CDR3 is 12 residues long. The CDR3 DNA reads TGTGCCAGTTTTCCTCGCACAGATACGCAGTATTTT. It translates to CASFPRTDTQYF.

The V call is TRBV4-2, the J call TRBJ1-1, with D hard to call. There are 14 residues in the CDR3. V lost 0 bases and J 3 bases, leaving 8 bases between the germline ends. Looked up from germline, CDR1 is LGHNA and CDR2 is YNFKEQ. CDR3 sequence (DNA): TGTGCCAGCAGCCAAGATTGGGCAGACACTGAAGCTTTCTTT. As protein: CASSQDWADTEAFF.

J is TRBJ1-3 and V is TRBV7-9; D gene ambiguous. V lost 11 bases and J lost 4, with 15 bases in between. The CDR3 has 13 residues. CDR1 SEHNR and CDR2 FQNEAQ come from the germline V gene (reference sequence). The CDR3 sequence: CASVLRRGNTIYF. The DNA of the CDR3 is TGTGCCTCGGTCTTGAGGAGAGGAAACACCATATATTTT.